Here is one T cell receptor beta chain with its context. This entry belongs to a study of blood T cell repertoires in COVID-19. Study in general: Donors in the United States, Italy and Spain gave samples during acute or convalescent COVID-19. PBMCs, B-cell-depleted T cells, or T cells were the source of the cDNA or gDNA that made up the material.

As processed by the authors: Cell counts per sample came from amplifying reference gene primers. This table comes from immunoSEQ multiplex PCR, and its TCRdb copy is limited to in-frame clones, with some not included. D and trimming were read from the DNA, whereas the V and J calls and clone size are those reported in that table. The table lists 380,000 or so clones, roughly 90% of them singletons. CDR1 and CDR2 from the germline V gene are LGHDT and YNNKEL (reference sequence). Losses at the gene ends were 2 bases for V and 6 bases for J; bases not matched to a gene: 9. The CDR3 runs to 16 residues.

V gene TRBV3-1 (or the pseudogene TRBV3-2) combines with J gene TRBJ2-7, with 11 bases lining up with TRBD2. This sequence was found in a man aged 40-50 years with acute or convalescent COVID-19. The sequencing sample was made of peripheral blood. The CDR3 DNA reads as TGTGCCAGCAGCCAAAGGGCTAGCGGGAGGCTGGGCGAGCAGTACTTC. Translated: CASSQRASGRLGEQYF.